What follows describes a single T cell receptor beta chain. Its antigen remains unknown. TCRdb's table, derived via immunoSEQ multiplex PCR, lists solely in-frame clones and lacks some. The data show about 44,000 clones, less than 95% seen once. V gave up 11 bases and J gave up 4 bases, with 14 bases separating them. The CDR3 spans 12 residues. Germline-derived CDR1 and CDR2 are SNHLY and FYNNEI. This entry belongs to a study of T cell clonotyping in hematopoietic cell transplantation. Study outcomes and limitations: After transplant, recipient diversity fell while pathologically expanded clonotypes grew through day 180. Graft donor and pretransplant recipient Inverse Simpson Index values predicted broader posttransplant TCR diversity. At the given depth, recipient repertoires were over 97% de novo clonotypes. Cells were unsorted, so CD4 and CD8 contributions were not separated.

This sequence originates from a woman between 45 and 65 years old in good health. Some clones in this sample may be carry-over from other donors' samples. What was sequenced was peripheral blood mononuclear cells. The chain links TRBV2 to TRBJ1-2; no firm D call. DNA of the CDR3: TGTGCCGGGCGCGGCGGCCCCTATGGCTACACCTTC. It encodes CAGRGGPYGYTF.